In this sample, the clone carrying this TCR beta chain turned up once. A junction end diverges from the germline sequence, so it may reflect a read error. The data stem from a study of CD8 T cells in Susac syndrome. Random hexamers were used to reverse transcribe 0.5 to 1 ug of RNA. TCRdb called the immunoSEQ multiplex PCR reads again in MiXCR, with one record for every CDR3 protein. The sample holds roughly 180,000 distinct CDR3 sequences, 90% to 95% seen once. Sequencing targeted TCR beta in blood CD8+ and CD4+ T cells. TEMRA cells were FACS-enriched, unlike CD8+ and CD4+ T cells, which were negatively isolated. The CDR3 consists of 16 residues. Germline V gives CDR1 SEHNR, CDR2 FQNEAQ (reference sequence).

The sequence came from a human donor with Susac syndrome. What was sequenced was CD4+ T cells from PBMCs. The chain combines TRBV7-9 with TRBJ1-2, with 8 bases matching TRBD1. Written as DNA, the CDR3 is TGTGCCAGCAGCTTAACGAGCCAGGGGGCTAAATATGGCTACACCTTC. Translating it yields CASSLTSQGAKYGYTF. Full variable domain (outside the CDR3, taken from reference TRBV7-9 and TRBJ1-2): DTGVSQNPRHKITKRGQNVTFRCDPISEHNRLYWYRQTLGQGPEFLTYFQNEAQLEKSRLLSDRFSAERPKGSFSTLEIQRTEQGDSAMYLCASSLTSQGAKYGYTFGSGTRLTVV.